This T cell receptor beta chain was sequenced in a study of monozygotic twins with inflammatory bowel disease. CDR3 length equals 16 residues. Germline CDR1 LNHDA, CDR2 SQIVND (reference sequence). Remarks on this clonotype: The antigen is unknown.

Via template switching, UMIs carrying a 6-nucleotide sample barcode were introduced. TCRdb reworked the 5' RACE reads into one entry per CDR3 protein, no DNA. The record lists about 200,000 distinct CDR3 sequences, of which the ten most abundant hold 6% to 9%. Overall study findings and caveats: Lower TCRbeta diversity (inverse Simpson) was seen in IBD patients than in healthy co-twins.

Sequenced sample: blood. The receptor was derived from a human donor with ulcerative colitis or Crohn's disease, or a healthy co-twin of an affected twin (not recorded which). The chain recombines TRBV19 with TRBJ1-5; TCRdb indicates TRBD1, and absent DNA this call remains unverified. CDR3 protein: CASSSTGWYGNQPQHF.